This T cell receptor beta chain was documented in a study of shared clonotypes between healthy human individuals. Some clones are missing from TCRdb's copy, which holds only in-frame ones; the method was immunoSEQ multiplex PCR. The sample yields 1.5 million to 2.5 million clones, roughly 95% seen once. Naive CD8 cells were CD45RO-negative, positively selected for CCR7, excluding terminally differentiated effector memory CD45RA+ cells. The V gene end was trimmed by 5 bases and the J gene end by 7 bases; junction bases not matched to a gene: 7. The germline V gene encodes CDR1 SGHTA and CDR2 FQGNSA. CDR3 size: 13 residues.

The TCR comes from a man aged 18 to 29 in good health. The chain joins TRBV7-2 to TRBJ2-7; 8 positions agree with TRBD2. Material: naive CD8+ T cells sorted from blood. The CDR3 here is CASSPLAGLEQYF. Written as DNA, the CDR3 is TGTGCCAGCAGCCCCCTAGCGGGTCTTGAGCAGTACTTC.